Here is one T cell receptor beta chain with its context. The CDR3 extends over 14 amino acids. In germline, CDR1 is SGHTA, CDR2 FQGNSA. V gave up 6 bases and J gave up 9 bases; unmatched junction bases: 10. The table came from immunoSEQ multiplex PCR; TCRdb's copy has only in-frame clones and leaves some out. This table has 90,000 or so clones, 70% to 80% appearing once. This sample was taken from a study of blood T cell repertoires in COVID-19. About the research overall: PBMCs, B-cell-depleted T cells, or T cells were the source of the cDNA or gDNA that made up the material.

What was sequenced was peripheral blood. V gene TRBV7-2 combines with J gene TRBJ1-1; the match to TRBD1 covers 10 bases. The receptor comes from a human donor in a cohort sampled during active COVID-19. The CDR3 coding sequence is TGTGCCAGCAGACCTGACAGGGGGCTTGGGCAAGCTTTCTTT. Its protein product is CASRPDRGLGQAFF.